Listed below are T cell receptor beta chains from one sample, sequenced in a study of T cells after yellow fever vaccination. TCRdb reprocessed the 5' RACE reads via MiXCR and lists one record per CDR3 protein. The repertoire holds 11,000 to 15,000 distinct CDR3 sequences, approximately 6.8% seen once, with less than 2% in the top ten. Material: PBMCs, either bulk or a sorted T-cell subset (CD4+, CD8+, memory, or dextramer-sorted; not recorded which), obtained on the day of the yellow fever booster vaccination. The receptors originated from a man aged 18 to 29 who received the YFV17D yellow fever vaccine. CDR3s include the opening cysteine and the closing phenylalanine or tryptophan. Each record gives: V gene, clone size, J gene, D gene, CDR3 DNA, CDR3 protein. A D gene is named only where the DNA matches it firmly. Clone size is not always given. Where it is, it says once, few, many or a class for expanded clones.

>TRBV6-5|many|TRBJ1-2|.
TGTGCCAGCAGTCCGGGAAGTAACTATGGCTACACCTTC
CASSPGSNYGYTF
>TRBV5-4|many|TRBJ2-1|TRBD2
TGTGCCAGCAGCTCGGGGGGGCGGGGGCCCGACAATGAGCAGTTCTTC
CASSSGGRGPDNEQFF
>TRBV7-2|many|TRBJ2-3|.
TGTGCCAGCAGCCCAGTAGGCTGGACCACAGATACGCAGTATTTT
CASSPVGWTTDTQYF
>TRBV7-3|many|TRBJ2-7|TRBD1
TGTGCCAGCAGCTCCCCGACAGGGTGGGATTTC
CASSSPTGWDF
>TRBV20-1|many|TRBJ1-5|.
TGCAGTGCTAGAGATGTGCAGGGTTTGACGAATCAGCCCCAGCATTTT
CSARDVQGLTNQPQHF
>TRBV7-2|medium-sized|TRBJ2-1|.
TGTGCCAGCAGCCTTCGGGGCAGGGTCAGCAATGAGCAGTTCTTC
CASSLRGRVSNEQFF
>TRBV27|.|TRBJ2-7|.
TGTGCCAGCAGTTTTCGACAGGGACTCTACGAGCAGTACTTC
CASSFRQGLYEQYF
>TRBV5-1|many|TRBJ2-7|TRBD1
TGCGCCAGCAGCTTCACGGGACAGGTCTCCTACGAGCAGTACTTC
CASSFTGQVSYEQYF
>TRBV5-4|many|TRBJ2-7|TRBD1
TGTGCCAGCAGCCCAGGAGGGGGACAGGGCTACGAGCAGTACTTC
CASSPGGGQGYEQYF
>TRBV9|many|TRBJ2-6|.
TGTGCCAGCAGCGTGCCCTCCTTGACGGGCTCTGGGGCCAACGTCCTGACTTTC
CASSVPSLTGSGANVLTF
>TRBV5-1|many|TRBJ1-4|.
TGCGCCAGCAGCTTGGTCGGGACAACTAATGAAAAACTGTTTTTT
CASSLVGTTNEKLFF
>TRBV12-3/TRBV12-4|medium-sized|TRBJ2-5|TRBD1
TGTGCCAGCAGTCCGACAGGGGGCTTAGGAGAGACCCAGTACTTC
CASSPTGGLGETQYF
>TRBV5-1|medium-sized|TRBJ2-6|TRBD1
TGCGCCAGCAGCTTGGAATGGACAGGGATGGGCGTCCTGACTTTC
CASSLEWTGMGVLTF
>TRBV7-2|many|TRBJ2-7|.
TGTGCCAGCAGCTTAGGGGGGAAATCCTACGAGCAGTACTTC
CASSLGGKSYEQYF
>TRBV5-1|many|TRBJ2-5|.
TGCGCCAGCAGCTTGGGAGGGGGTGATCGAGAGACCCAGTACTTC
CASSLGGGDRETQYF
>TRBV5-1|medium-sized|TRBJ2-5|TRBD1
TGCGCCAGCAGCACGACAGGGGAAGAGACCCAGTACTTC
CASSTTGEETQYF
>TRBV13|many|TRBJ1-1|TRBD1
TGTGCCAGCAGCTTCCCGGGACAGGGGTCGAGGAACACTGAAGCTTTCTTT
CASSFPGQGSRNTEAFF
>TRBV24-1|many|TRBJ2-3|.
TGTGCCACCAGTGGGAGCACAGATACGCAGTATTTT
CATSGSTDTQYF
>TRBV11-2|medium-sized|TRBJ2-1|.
TGTGCCAGCAGCTTTACTAGCTCTCGCTACAATGAGCAGTTCTTC
CASSFTSSRYNEQFF
>TRBV7-2|many|TRBJ1-6|.
TGTGCCAGCAGCCAGGTCAGGGCAAATTCACCCCTCCACTTT
CASSQVRANSPLHF
>TRBV6-2/TRBV6-3|many|TRBJ2-7|.
TGTGCCAGCAGTTACTCGGTCGGGGCTTTCTACGAGCAGTACTTC
CASSYSVGAFYEQYF
>TRBV3-1|medium-sized|TRBJ2-7|TRBD2
TGTGCCAGCAGCCAAGCTAGCGGGGGGAACTACGAGCAGTACTTC
CASSQASGGNYEQYF
>TRBV7-3|many|TRBJ2-1|.
TGTGCCAGCAGCCTCCAGACTGGAGTACAGAACAATGAGCAGTTCTTC
CASSLQTGVQNNEQFF
>TRBV5-1|medium-sized|TRBJ1-2|.
TGCGCCAGCAGCTTTGGCGCAGGGCAAGGAAATGGCTACACCTTC
CASSFGAGQGNGYTF
>TRBV12-3/TRBV12-4|many|TRBJ1-5|.
TGTGCCAGCAGTTTAGCTCTAGGGGGCAATCAGCCCCAGCATTTT
CASSLALGGNQPQHF
>TRBV2|many|TRBJ1-2|.
TGTGCCAGCAGTGTAACAGGGATCTATGGCTACACCTTC
CASSVTGIYGYTF
>TRBV19|many|TRBJ1-2|.
TGTGCCAGTAGTATCGACAGGAACTATGGCTACACCTTC
CASSIDRNYGYTF
>TRBV20-1|many|TRBJ1-1|TRBD1
TGCAGTGCTAGACCCGCGGGGACAGTCAGGCACACTGAAGCTTTCTTT
CSARPAGTVRHTEAFF
>TRBV20-1|many|TRBJ1-2|TRBD1
TGCAGTGCTAAGGACAGGGGGCAGTTCGACTATGGCTACACCTTC
CSAKDRGQFDYGYTF
>TRBV5-6|many|TRBJ1-1|.
TGTGCCAGCAGCTTGTGGGATCTGGGCACTGAAGCTTTCTTT
CASSLWDLGTEAFF
>TRBV6-6|many|TRBJ2-3|.
TGTGCCAGCAGCTACTATGGGGGGGCCGGCACAGATACGCAGTATTTT
CASSYYGGAGTDTQYF
>TRBV6-6|many|TRBJ2-3|.
TGTGCCAGCAGTTACTCTCCGGGGGCCTTAAGCACAGATACGCAGTATTTT
CASSYSPGALSTDTQYF
>TRBV2|many|TRBJ1-5|TRBD1
TGTGCCAGCAGGCGGGACAGTAATCAGCCCCAGCATTTT
CASRRDSNQPQHF
>TRBV7-3|many|TRBJ2-3|TRBD2
TGTGCCAGCAGCCCCCTAGCGGGGGGCGCAGATACGCAGTATTTT
CASSPLAGGADTQYF
>TRBV5-1|many|TRBJ2-3|.
TGCGCCAGCAGCAAGGGACTGCAGACTAGCACAGATACGCAGTATTTT
CASSKGLQTSTDTQYF
>TRBV5-1|medium-sized|TRBJ2-5|.
TGCGCCAGCAGCTTGGGGGGCCAAGAGACCCAGTACTTC
CASSLGGQETQYF
>TRBV27|medium-sized|TRBJ2-2|.
TGTGCCAGCAGTTTCGGGGGCGGCCCCGGGGAGCTGTTTTTT
CASSFGGGPGELFF
>TRBV5-1|medium-sized|TRBJ2-3|.
TGCGCCAGCAGCTTGGCCCTGGGCGGGGGCACAGATACGCAGTATTTT
CASSLALGGGTDTQYF
>TRBV5-6|many|TRBJ2-1|TRBD1
TGTGCCAGCAGCTTGAAGGACAGGGTCACCAATGAGCAGTTCTTC
CASSLKDRVTNEQFF
>TRBV16|many|TRBJ2-3|.
TGTGCCAGCAGCCCCCCGTATCGCACAGATACGCAGTATTTT
CASSPPYRTDTQYF
>TRBV12-3/TRBV12-4|medium-sized|TRBJ1-5|TRBD1
TGTGCCAGCAGGGGGACAGGTAATCAGCCCCAGCATTTT
CASRGTGNQPQHF
>TRBV15|many|TRBJ2-3|.
TGTGCCACCAGCACCCCCCGCAGGGAAAGCACAGATACGCAGTATTTT
CATSTPRRESTDTQYF
>TRBV4-2|many|TRBJ2-1|.
TGTGCCAGCAGCCAAGATGTGGGGGAGGCTTACAATGAGCAGTTCTTC
CASSQDVGEAYNEQFF
>TRBV9|many|TRBJ1-3|TRBD1
TGTGCCAGCAGCCCCCTACAGGGGCCGGGAAACACCATATATTTT
CASSPLQGPGNTIYF
>TRBV7-2|many|TRBJ2-5|TRBD2
TGTGCCAGCAGCCCTAATAGCGGGGGGCAAGAGACCCAGTACTTC
CASSPNSGGQETQYF
>TRBV5-1|many|TRBJ2-3|TRBD1
TGCGCCAGCAGCTTGGGACAGGGAAGCGCAGATACGCAGTATTTT
CASSLGQGSADTQYF
>TRBV4-3|many|TRBJ2-7|.
TGCGCCAGCAGCCAACGTACAGGCCGACCTTCCTACGAGCAGTACTTC
CASSQRTGRPSYEQYF
>TRBV24-1|medium-sized|TRBJ2-1|.
TGTGCCACCAGTGATTCCCCGAGTTTATGGACGCAGTTCTTC
CATSDSPSLWTQFF
>TRBV5-4|many|TRBJ2-5|TRBD1
TGTGCCAGCAGCTTGGCCCAGGGGGCGTCAAGGGAGACCCAGTACTTC
CASSLAQGASRETQYF